This T cell receptor beta chain is drawn from a study of cytomegalovirus exposure and HLA in healthy donors. Study-level information: The same platform was used for the roughly 110 validation repertoires as for the roughly 660 first-cohort repertoires, as reported in a later analysis.

A word on this clone: The antigen is undetermined.

General observations from the study: According to a later analysis, TCR clusters from the first cohort tended to co-occur in the 120 or so validation repertoires. A classifier reportedly called cytomegalovirus status with high sensitivity and specificity.

The CDR3 extends over 18 amino acids. With 2 bases clipped from V and 4 bases from J, the junction kept 6 bases outside the gene matches. Germline loops: CDR1 SGHRS, CDR2 YFSETQ. Only in-frame clones appear in the TCRdb table, and some are missing; sequencing was by immunoSEQ multiplex PCR. Here the sample spans 100,000 to 150,000 clones, approximately 89% being singletons. The specimen was PBMCs. The chain carries TRBV5-1 and TRBJ2-2; 15 nucleotides agree with TRBD2. This TCR derives from a woman in her late teens or twenties in good health and CMV-seronegative. The CDR3 sequence: CASSLRTSGGALTGELFF. CDR3 DNA: TGCGCCAGCAGCTTAAGGACTAGCGGGGGGGCTCTCACCGGGGAGCTGTTTTTT.